These T cell receptor beta chains were read from a single sample in a study of Ad26.COV2.S vaccination and SARS-CoV-2 variants. Generated by immunoSEQ multiplex PCR, the TCRdb table keeps only in-frame clones and is missing some. The sample lists roughly 680,000 clones; approximately 88% were seen once. The sample here was peripheral blood, taken in a trial of Ad26.COV2.S vaccine versus placebo. These receptors were collected from a person aged 18 to 65 who received the Ad26.COV2.S COVID-19 vaccine or a placebo. Both conserved end residues are part of each CDR3. The D gene is left open where the match is weak. Expanded clones get a size class; other rows say once, few or many, or leave the size out.

TRBV14	NA	TRBJ2-1	NA	TGTGCCAGCAGCCAGGGGGGTTACAATGAGCAGTTCTTC	CASSQGGYNEQFF
TRBV30	NA	TRBJ2-4	NA	TGTGCCTGGAGTGCAGGGAACATTCAGTACTTC	CAWSAGNIQYF
TRBV5-1	NA	TRBJ2-3	TRBD1	TGCGCCAGCAGCTTGGAAAGGGGGCAGGTTTACACAGATACGCAGTATTTT	CASSLERGQVYTDTQYF
TRBV12-5	NA	TRBJ2-1	TRBD1	TGTGCTAGTGTCCGTGGACAGGGGGCGGATGAGCAGTTCTTC	CASVRGQGADEQFF
TRBV11-1	NA	TRBJ1-6	NA	TGTGCCAGCAGCTTGGACGGAAATAATTCACCCCTCCACTTT	CASSLDGNNSPLHF
TRBV27	few	TRBJ1-6	NA	TGTGCCAGCAGTTTAGGTACAGGCGGAGGTAATTCACCCCTCCACTTT	CASSLGTGGGNSPLHF
TRBV15	NA	TRBJ2-7	NA	TGTGCCACCAGCAGAGATGAACAGACCTACGAGCAGTACTTC	CATSRDEQTYEQYF
TRBV10-3	NA	TRBJ2-2	NA	TGTGCCATCACAAGGGTTGCGGACACCGGGGAGCTGTTTTTT	CAITRVADTGELFF
TRBV15	NA	TRBJ2-7	TRBD1	TGTGCCACCAGCAGACCGGGACAGGGGGCCTACGAGCAGTACTTC	CATSRPGQGAYEQYF
TRBV14	once	TRBJ2-1	NA	TGTGCCAGCAGCCAAGAAACGGGGTTCGGCGGTCGCTCCTACAATGAGCAGTTCTTC	CASSQETGFGGRSYNEQFF
TRBV5-1	once	TRBJ1-4	TRBD1	TGCGCCAGCAGCGGGTACCCCCTCGTTGAACAGGGGCAGGGGGAAAAACTGTTTTTT	CASSGYPLVEQGQGEKLFF
TRBV30	NA	TRBJ1-1	TRBD1	TGTGCCGGGGGACAGTCGGGCACTGAAGCTTTCTTT	CAGGQSGTEAFF
TRBV7-2	few	TRBJ1-6	NA	TGTGCCAGCAGCCCAGGGTCTGCCGTTGAAGCCTATAATTCACCCCTCCACTTT	CASSPGSAVEAYNSPLHF
TRBV20-1	NA	TRBJ2-7	TRBD2	TGCAGTGCTAGTCGCGGGGGGGCACTCGGCGAGCAGTACTTC	CSASRGGALGEQYF
TRBV29-1	NA	TRBJ1-3	NA	TGCAGCGTTGAAGATTTGGCCCCGGCGGGATCTGGAAACACCATATATTTT	CSVEDLAPAGSGNTIYF
TRBV7-2	NA	TRBJ1-6	NA	TGTGCCAGCACCCCCCGGGAGACCTATAATTCACCCCTCCACTTT	CASTPRETYNSPLHF
TRBV30	NA	TRBJ1-3	TRBD1	TGTGCCTGGGTACCCCGGGACAGGGGAGGAGGAAACACCATATATTTT	CAWVPRDRGGGNTIYF
TRBV5-6	once	TRBJ2-7	NA	TGTGCCAGCAGCTTAGGAACAGGCTTGTACGAGCAGTACTTC	CASSLGTGLYEQYF
TRBV30	NA	TRBJ2-5	NA	TGTGCCTGGAGTAGCGGAGGGGGGGGAGAGACCCAGTACTTC	CAWSSGGGGETQYF
TRBV27	few	TRBJ1-6	NA	TGTGCCAGCAGACCCTGGGGGGGGACCTCCTATAATTCACCCCTCCACTTT	CASRPWGGTSYNSPLHF
TRBV19	NA	TRBJ2-1	TRBD2	TGTGCCAGTAGTGCACCGGGACTAGCGGCAAACCCCTCCTACAATGAGCAGTTCTTC	CASSAPGLAANPSYNEQFF
TRBV6-5	NA	TRBJ2-7	NA	TGTGCCAGCAGTTACAGGGACTTCTCCTACGAGCAGTACTTC	CASSYRDFSYEQYF
TRBV29-1	NA	TRBJ2-1	TRBD2	TGCAGCGTTGAACGGGGACTAGGCAATGAGCAGTTCTTC	CSVERGLGNEQFF
TRBV5-1	NA	TRBJ2-2	NA	TGCGCCAGCAGCCCAAGGACACCGAACACCGGGGAGCTGTTTTTT	CASSPRTPNTGELFF
TRBV5-1	NA	TRBJ1-2	NA	TGCGCCAGCACCGACAGGAACTATGGCTACACCTTC	CASTDRNYGYTF
TRBV6-1	NA	TRBJ2-1	TRBD2	TGTGCCAGCAGTGAAAGTAGCGGGAGGTACAATGAGCAGTTCTTC	CASSESSGRYNEQFF
TRBV27	NA	TRBJ2-1	NA	TGTGCCCCCAAAAAGGGGCAGAAGTACAATGAGCAGTTCTTC	CAPKKGQKYNEQFF
TRBV25-1	NA	TRBJ2-4	NA	TGTGCCAGCAGCGCCGGGATCTTAGCCAAAAACATTCAGTACTTC	CASSAGILAKNIQYF
TRBV5-4	NA	TRBJ2-3	TRBD2	TGTGCCAGCAGCTTGTTCAGCGGGGGGGGTACAGATACGCAGTATTTT	CASSLFSGGGTDTQYF
TRBV5-1	NA	TRBJ1-1	NA	TGCGCCAGCAGCTTGCTGGGTTTGACGAACACTGAAGCTTTCTTT	CASSLLGLTNTEAFF
TRBV7-9	NA	TRBJ1-3	NA	TGTGCCAGCAGCTTAGTTATGGGGTCTGGAAACACCATATATTTT	CASSLVMGSGNTIYF
TRBV11-2	NA	TRBJ1-3	NA	TGTGCCAGCAGCCTTGGGACAACTGGAAACACCATATATTTT	CASSLGTTGNTIYF
TRBV3-1/TRBV3-2	NA	TRBJ2-5	TRBD2	TGTGCCAGCAGCCCCTCCCGCGGGGGCCAAGAGACCCAGTACTTC	CASSPSRGGQETQYF
TRBV18	NA	TRBJ2-5	TRBD1	TGTGCCAGCTCTGGGACAGAGCAAGAGACCCAGTACTTC	CASSGTEQETQYF
TRBV30	NA	TRBJ2-7	NA	TGTGCCTGGGTAATTCAAGGGGGCTACGAGCAGTACTTC	CAWVIQGGYEQYF
TRBV7-2	once	TRBJ2-5	TRBD2	TGTGCCAGCAGCTTAGGTTCTAGCGGGAGGGCCCCAGAGACCCAGTACTTC	CASSLGSSGRAPETQYF